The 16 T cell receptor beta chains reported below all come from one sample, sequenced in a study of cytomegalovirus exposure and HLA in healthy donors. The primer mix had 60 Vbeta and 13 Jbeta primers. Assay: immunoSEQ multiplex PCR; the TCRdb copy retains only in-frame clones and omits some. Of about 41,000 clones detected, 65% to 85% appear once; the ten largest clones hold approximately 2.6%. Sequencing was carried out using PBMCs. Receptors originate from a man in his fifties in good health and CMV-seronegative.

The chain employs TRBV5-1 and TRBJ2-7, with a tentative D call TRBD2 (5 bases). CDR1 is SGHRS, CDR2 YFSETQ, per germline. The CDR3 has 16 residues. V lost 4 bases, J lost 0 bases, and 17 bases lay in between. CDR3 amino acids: CASSAIRTESSYEQYF. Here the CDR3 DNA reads TGCGCCAGCAGCGCGATAAGGACTGAGAGCTCCTACGAGCAGTACTTC.

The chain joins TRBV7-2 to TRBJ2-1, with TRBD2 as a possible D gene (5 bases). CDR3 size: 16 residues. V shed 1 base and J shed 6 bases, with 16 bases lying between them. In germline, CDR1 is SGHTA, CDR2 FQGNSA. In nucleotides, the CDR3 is TGTGCCAGCAGCTTAGTATTAGGAGGAGGCGGCAATGAGCAGTTCTTC. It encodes CASSLVLGGGGNEQFF.

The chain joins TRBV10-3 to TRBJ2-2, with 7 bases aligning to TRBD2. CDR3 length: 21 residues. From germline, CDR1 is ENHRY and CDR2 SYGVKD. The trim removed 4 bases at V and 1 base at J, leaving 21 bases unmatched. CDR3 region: CAISAIRGAPGRLQNTGELFF. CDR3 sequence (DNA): TGTGCCATCAGTGCAATACGGGGAGCGCCCGGGAGGTTACAGAACACCGGGGAGCTGTTTTTT.

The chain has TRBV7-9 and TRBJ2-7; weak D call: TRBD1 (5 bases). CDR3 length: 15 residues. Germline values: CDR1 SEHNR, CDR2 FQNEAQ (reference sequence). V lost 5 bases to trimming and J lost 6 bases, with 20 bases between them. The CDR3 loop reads CASSAISGYLGEQYF. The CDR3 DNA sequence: TGTGCCAGCAGCGCTATTTCAGGGTATCTTGGCGAGCAGTACTTC.

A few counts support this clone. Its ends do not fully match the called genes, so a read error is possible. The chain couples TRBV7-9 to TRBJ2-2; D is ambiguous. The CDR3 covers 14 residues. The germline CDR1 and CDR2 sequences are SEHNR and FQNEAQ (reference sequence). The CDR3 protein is CSSSPTVVTGELFF. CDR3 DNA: TGTTCCAGCAGCCCTACCGTGGTCACCGGGGAGCTGTTTTTT.

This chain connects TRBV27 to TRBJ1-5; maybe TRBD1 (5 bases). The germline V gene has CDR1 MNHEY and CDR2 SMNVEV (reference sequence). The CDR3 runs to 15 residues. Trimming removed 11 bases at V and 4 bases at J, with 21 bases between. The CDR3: CAPGVRVTRNQPQHF. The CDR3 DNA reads TGTGCCCCGGGGGTGCGGGTGACTAGAAATCAGCCCCAGCATTTT.

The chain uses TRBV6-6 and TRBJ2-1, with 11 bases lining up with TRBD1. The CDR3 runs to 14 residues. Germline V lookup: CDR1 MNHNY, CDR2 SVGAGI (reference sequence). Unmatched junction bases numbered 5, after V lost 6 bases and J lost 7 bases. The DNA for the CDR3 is TGTGCCAGCAGACCCGGGACAGGGGGAAATGAGCAGTTCTTC. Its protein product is CASRPGTGGNEQFF.

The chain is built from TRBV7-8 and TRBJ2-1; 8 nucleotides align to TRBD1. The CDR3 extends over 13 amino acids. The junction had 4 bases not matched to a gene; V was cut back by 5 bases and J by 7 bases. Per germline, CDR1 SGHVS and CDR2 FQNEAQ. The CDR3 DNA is TGTGCCAGCAGCCCAAACAGGGGGAATGAGCAGTTCTTC. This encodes CASSPNRGNEQFF.

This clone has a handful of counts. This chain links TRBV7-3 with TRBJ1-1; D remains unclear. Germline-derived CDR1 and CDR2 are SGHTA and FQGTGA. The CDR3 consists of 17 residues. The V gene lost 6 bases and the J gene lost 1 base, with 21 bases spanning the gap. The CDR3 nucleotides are TGTGCCAGCAGTAATCTGGGCGGGTGGCAGGAGAACACTGAAGCTTTCTTT. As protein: CASSNLGGWQENTEAFF.

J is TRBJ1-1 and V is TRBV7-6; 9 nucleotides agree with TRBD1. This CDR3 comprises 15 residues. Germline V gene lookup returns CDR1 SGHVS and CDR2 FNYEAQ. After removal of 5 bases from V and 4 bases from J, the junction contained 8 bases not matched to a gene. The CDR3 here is CASSKQTGGSTEAFF. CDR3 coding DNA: TGTGCCAGCAGCAAACAGACAGGGGGTTCCACTGAAGCTTTCTTT.

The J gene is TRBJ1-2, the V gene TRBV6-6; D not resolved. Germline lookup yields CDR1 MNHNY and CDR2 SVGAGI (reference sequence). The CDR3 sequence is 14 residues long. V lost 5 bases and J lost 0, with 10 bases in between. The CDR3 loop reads CASSPPPANYGYTF. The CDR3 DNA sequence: TGTGCCAGCAGTCCCCCCCCAGCTAACTATGGCTACACCTTC.

CDR3 amino acids: CSVGQGTSSYEQYF. The CDR3 DNA is TGCAGCGTTGGACAGGGGACGAGCTCCTACGAGCAGTACTTC. The chain carries TRBV29-1 and TRBJ2-7, with TRBD1 identical over 8 bases. There are 14 residues in the CDR3. Per the germline V gene, CDR1 is SQVTM and CDR2 is ANQGSEA. V shed 4 bases, J shed 0 bases, and the junction held 5 bases outside the gene matches.

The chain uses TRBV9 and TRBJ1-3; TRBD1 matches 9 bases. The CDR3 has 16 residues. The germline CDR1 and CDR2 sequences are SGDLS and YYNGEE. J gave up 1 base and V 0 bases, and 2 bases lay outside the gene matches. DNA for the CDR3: TGTGCCAGCAGCGTAGTGGACAGGGGTTCTGGAAACACCATATATTTT. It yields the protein CASSVVDRGSGNTIYF.

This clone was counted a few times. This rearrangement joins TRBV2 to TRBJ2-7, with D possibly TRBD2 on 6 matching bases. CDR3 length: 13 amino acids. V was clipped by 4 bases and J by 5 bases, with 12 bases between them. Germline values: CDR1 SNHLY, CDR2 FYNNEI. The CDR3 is CASSAWAGHEQYF. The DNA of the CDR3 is TGTGCCAGCAGTGCTTGGGCGGGGCACGAGCAGTACTTC.

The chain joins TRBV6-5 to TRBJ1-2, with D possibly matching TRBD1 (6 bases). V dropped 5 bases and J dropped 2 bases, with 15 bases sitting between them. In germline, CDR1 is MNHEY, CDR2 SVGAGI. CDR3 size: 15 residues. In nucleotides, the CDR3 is TGTGCCAGCAGTCCTGACAGGTTAATGAACTATGGCTACACCTTC. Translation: CASSPDRLMNYGYTF.

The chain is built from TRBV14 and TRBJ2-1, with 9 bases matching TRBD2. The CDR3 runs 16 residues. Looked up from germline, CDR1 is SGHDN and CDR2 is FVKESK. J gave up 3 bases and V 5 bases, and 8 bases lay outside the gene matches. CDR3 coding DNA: TGTGCCAGCAGCTCCCTAGCGGGGACGAACTACAATGAGCAGTTCTTC. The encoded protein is CASSSLAGTNYNEQFF.